The 3 T cell receptor beta chains given below trace back to one sample, sequenced in a study of vaccination and CD4 T cells after COVID-19. The treatment: 10-day PBMC culture with coronavirus spike peptide pools or control peptides (ViraFEST assay). No antigen has been identified for these receptors. Sequenced with the Oncomine TCR Beta short-read assay was DNA taken from cultured CD4+ T cells. TCRdb processed the PCR reads anew with MiXCR; each CDR3 protein has one entry. The sample has just under 20,000 distinct CDR3 sequences; around a quarter are singletons. The specimen was cultured CD4+ T cells from blood. The receptors derive from a human donor with COVID-19.

The chain combines TRBV20-1 with TRBJ2-7; TRBD2 matches at 7 bases. In germline, CDR1 is DFQATT, CDR2 SNEGSKA (reference sequence). V shed 0 bases and J 1 base; nucleotides not matched to a gene: 9. This CDR3 contains 16 residues. The CDR3 here is CSARDPPSGASYEQYF. As DNA, the CDR3 is TGCAGTGCTAGAGATCCACCTAGCGGCGCGTCCTACGAGCAGTACTTC.

This clonotype was counted only a few times. The chain recombines TRBV20-1 with TRBJ1-1, with 8 bases identical to TRBD1. Germline V gene sequence: CDR1 DFQATT, CDR2 SNEGSKA (reference sequence). J gave up 1 base and V 1 base, and 2 bases lay outside the gene matches. The CDR3 length is 14 residues. This chain's CDR3 is CSARGGQGNTEAFF. In DNA form, the CDR3 reads TGCAGTGCTAGAGGTGGACAGGGGAACACTGAAGCTTTCTTT.

This chain connects TRBV2 to TRBJ1-5; a weak D match, TRBD1 (5 bases). Germline V gene lookup returns CDR1 SNHLY and CDR2 FYNNEI. The CDR3 contains 14 residues. Trimming left V 2 bases short and J 3 bases short, with 8 bases between. The DNA of the CDR3 is TGTGCCAGCAGTGAACAAGGGGACAATCAGCCCCAGCATTTT. It codes for CASSEQGDNQPQHF.